These T cell receptor beta chains were read from a single sample in a study of cytomegalovirus exposure and HLA in healthy donors. The data were produced by immunoSEQ multiplex PCR, yet TCRdb's version contains in-frame clones alone and is incomplete. Of approximately 120,000 clones in the sample, around 79% were seen once. Material for sequencing was PBMCs. The receptor set was obtained from a woman in her thirties or forties in good health and CMV-seronegative. CDR3s include the opening cysteine and the closing phenylalanine or tryptophan. Fields, in order: V gene, J gene, CDR3 protein.

V gene: TRBV9; J gene: TRBJ2-6; CDR3 protein: CASSVVDGPSSGANGLTF
V gene: TRBV5-1; J gene: TRBJ2-1; CDR3 protein: CASSSGTSGHEQFF
V gene: TRBV7-9; J gene: TRBJ1-1; CDR3 protein: CASSLQGHTEAFF
V gene: TRBV14; J gene: TRBJ1-3; CDR3 protein: CASSQDFPGQISGNTIYF
V gene: TRBV9; J gene: TRBJ1-5; CDR3 protein: CASSAGQPDQPQHF
V gene: TRBV4-1; J gene: TRBJ2-2; CDR3 protein: CASRSGLNTGELFF
V gene: TRBV5-5; J gene: TRBJ2-7; CDR3 protein: CASSSAQGSSYEQYF
V gene: TRBV9; J gene: TRBJ2-1; CDR3 protein: CASSVEGGLYNEQFF
V gene: TRBV4-1; J gene: TRBJ2-3; CDR3 protein: CASSQYGTGTDTQYF
V gene: TRBV7-9; J gene: TRBJ2-3; CDR3 protein: CASSLVVGVTDTQYF
V gene: TRBV11-3; J gene: TRBJ1-1; CDR3 protein: CASSQRDGGEAFF
V gene: TRBV7-9; J gene: TRBJ2-2; CDR3 protein: CSSSFPSGRITGELFF
V gene: TRBV19; J gene: TRBJ1-5; CDR3 protein: CASTRKGVSGINQPQHF
V gene: TRBV10-1; J gene: TRBJ1-2; CDR3 protein: CASSETAGKPYGYTF